This is a list of T cell receptor beta chains from one sample in a study of technical replicates of blood from several donors. Using immunoSEQ multiplex PCR, the repertoire was profiled, and TCRdb retains in-frame clones only, with some absent. The sample records approximately 70,000 clones, 95% to 97% being singletons. Sample: T cells isolated from PBMCs. The receptor set was obtained from a human donor in good health. Both conserved end residues are part of each CDR3. Each record gives: CDR3 protein, J gene, D gene, V gene. A D gene is named only where the DNA matches it firmly.

CASRFPGLAGGLSSYEQYF	TRBJ2-7	TRBD2	TRBV28
CASSQRGQLRDEQYF	TRBJ2-7	TRBD1	TRBV14
CASSSSGKNTGELFF	TRBJ2-2	.	TRBV5-5
CASSSHRINQPQHF	TRBJ1-5	.	TRBV28
CASFARRGKNIQYF	TRBJ2-4	.	TRBV6-5
CASSLPGTGRTGELFF	TRBJ2-2	TRBD1	TRBV5-6
CASSGGQSNTEAFF	TRBJ1-1	TRBD1	TRBV5-1
CASSLGQGNIQYF	TRBJ2-4	TRBD1	TRBV5-6
CASSFFGGRSKLFF	TRBJ2-2	TRBD2	TRBV5-4
CASSSQGARQETQYF	TRBJ2-5	TRBD1	TRBV28
CASSPDGTGGTNQGLEQYF	TRBJ2-7	TRBD1	TRBV18
CASSIWGVGYGYTF	TRBJ1-2	.	TRBV19
CASSSQGGGANVLTF	TRBJ2-6	TRBD1	TRBV7-2
CANPVERARGQETQYF	TRBJ2-5	.	TRBV18
CSVVGVMRGQETQYF	TRBJ2-5	.	TRBV29-1
CAWGWDRGRGEQYF	TRBJ2-7	TRBD1	TRBV30
CASSLRGNMEASNQPQHF	TRBJ1-5	.	TRBV7-4
CASSKNRVGETQYF	TRBJ2-5	.	TRBV11-2
CASSLGPESGTNYNEQFF	TRBJ2-1	TRBD2	TRBV11-3
CASSVVAGGAGETQYF	TRBJ2-5	TRBD2	TRBV7-9
CASSLVMSGRAYNEQFF	TRBJ2-1	TRBD2	TRBV27
CATSRDRGGTEAFF	TRBJ1-1	.	TRBV15
CASSFQGNRNTIYF	TRBJ1-3	.	TRBV6-1
CASSLSPTGLEKLFF	TRBJ1-4	.	TRBV5-4
CAIKKDNTVETQYF	TRBJ2-5	.	TRBV10-3
CATTNEQFF	TRBJ2-1	.	TRBV10-3
CASSSPYTDRSTEAFF	TRBJ1-1	.	TRBV7-6
CASSLERDREETQYF	TRBJ2-5	TRBD1	TRBV7-9
CASRPGPGLAGSGANVLTF	TRBJ2-6	TRBD2	TRBV19
CASSQIRFYEQYF	TRBJ2-7	.	TRBV4-3
CASSLSHQTEAFF	TRBJ1-1	.	TRBV5-8
CAISESGGRTSPQYF	TRBJ2-3	TRBD2	TRBV10-3
CATLGQPNYGYTF	TRBJ1-2	TRBD1	TRBV2
CASSLSPDEKLFF	TRBJ1-4	.	TRBV5-6
CASSLDRGGYTF	TRBJ1-2	.	TRBV5-4
CASSQRETQYF	TRBJ2-5	.	TRBV5-1
CAWNRVTEAFF	TRBJ1-1	.	TRBV30
CASSVAIISGGANVLTF	TRBJ2-6	.	TRBV9
CASSLGEGRNTEAFF	TRBJ1-1	.	TRBV11-3
CASSYSGGASTEAFF	TRBJ1-1	.	TRBV6-5
CASSPRDRYNEQFF	TRBJ2-1	TRBD1	TRBV7-2
CALGLAGNEQFF	TRBJ2-1	TRBD2	TRBV7-8
CASSIGRTEAFF	TRBJ1-1	.	TRBV19
CASSSQQGRTEAFF	TRBJ1-1	.	TRBV7-2
CASSPQRDRGFSGYTF	TRBJ1-2	TRBD1	TRBV27
CASKTVNEAFF	TRBJ1-1	.	TRBV19
CASRPLRATRRNEQYF	TRBJ2-7	.	TRBV27
CASSSSTHEQYF	TRBJ2-7	.	TRBV9
CASIGSFTNYGYTF	TRBJ1-2	.	TRBV19
CASSWSGAEAFF	TRBJ1-1	.	TRBV7-9